This T cell receptor (beta chain) is from a study of technical replicates of blood from several donors. The length of the CDR3 is 16 residues. Per germline, CDR1 MDHEN and CDR2 SYDVKM. Trimming shortened V by 4 bases and J by 0 bases, and 13 bases separated the two germline ends. Some clones are missing from TCRdb's copy, which holds only in-frame ones; the method was immunoSEQ multiplex PCR. The table includes over 65,000 clones, approximately 95% detected once. The V gene is TRBV28, the J gene TRBJ1-3, with a weak D call TRBD1 (5 bases). This clonotype was sampled from a human donor in good health. The sample taken for sequencing was T cells isolated from PBMCs. The CDR3 DNA sequence: TGTGCCAGCAGTTCCGGGGGTAGGATCTCTGGAAACACCATATATTTT. The encoded protein is CASSSGGRISGNTIYF.